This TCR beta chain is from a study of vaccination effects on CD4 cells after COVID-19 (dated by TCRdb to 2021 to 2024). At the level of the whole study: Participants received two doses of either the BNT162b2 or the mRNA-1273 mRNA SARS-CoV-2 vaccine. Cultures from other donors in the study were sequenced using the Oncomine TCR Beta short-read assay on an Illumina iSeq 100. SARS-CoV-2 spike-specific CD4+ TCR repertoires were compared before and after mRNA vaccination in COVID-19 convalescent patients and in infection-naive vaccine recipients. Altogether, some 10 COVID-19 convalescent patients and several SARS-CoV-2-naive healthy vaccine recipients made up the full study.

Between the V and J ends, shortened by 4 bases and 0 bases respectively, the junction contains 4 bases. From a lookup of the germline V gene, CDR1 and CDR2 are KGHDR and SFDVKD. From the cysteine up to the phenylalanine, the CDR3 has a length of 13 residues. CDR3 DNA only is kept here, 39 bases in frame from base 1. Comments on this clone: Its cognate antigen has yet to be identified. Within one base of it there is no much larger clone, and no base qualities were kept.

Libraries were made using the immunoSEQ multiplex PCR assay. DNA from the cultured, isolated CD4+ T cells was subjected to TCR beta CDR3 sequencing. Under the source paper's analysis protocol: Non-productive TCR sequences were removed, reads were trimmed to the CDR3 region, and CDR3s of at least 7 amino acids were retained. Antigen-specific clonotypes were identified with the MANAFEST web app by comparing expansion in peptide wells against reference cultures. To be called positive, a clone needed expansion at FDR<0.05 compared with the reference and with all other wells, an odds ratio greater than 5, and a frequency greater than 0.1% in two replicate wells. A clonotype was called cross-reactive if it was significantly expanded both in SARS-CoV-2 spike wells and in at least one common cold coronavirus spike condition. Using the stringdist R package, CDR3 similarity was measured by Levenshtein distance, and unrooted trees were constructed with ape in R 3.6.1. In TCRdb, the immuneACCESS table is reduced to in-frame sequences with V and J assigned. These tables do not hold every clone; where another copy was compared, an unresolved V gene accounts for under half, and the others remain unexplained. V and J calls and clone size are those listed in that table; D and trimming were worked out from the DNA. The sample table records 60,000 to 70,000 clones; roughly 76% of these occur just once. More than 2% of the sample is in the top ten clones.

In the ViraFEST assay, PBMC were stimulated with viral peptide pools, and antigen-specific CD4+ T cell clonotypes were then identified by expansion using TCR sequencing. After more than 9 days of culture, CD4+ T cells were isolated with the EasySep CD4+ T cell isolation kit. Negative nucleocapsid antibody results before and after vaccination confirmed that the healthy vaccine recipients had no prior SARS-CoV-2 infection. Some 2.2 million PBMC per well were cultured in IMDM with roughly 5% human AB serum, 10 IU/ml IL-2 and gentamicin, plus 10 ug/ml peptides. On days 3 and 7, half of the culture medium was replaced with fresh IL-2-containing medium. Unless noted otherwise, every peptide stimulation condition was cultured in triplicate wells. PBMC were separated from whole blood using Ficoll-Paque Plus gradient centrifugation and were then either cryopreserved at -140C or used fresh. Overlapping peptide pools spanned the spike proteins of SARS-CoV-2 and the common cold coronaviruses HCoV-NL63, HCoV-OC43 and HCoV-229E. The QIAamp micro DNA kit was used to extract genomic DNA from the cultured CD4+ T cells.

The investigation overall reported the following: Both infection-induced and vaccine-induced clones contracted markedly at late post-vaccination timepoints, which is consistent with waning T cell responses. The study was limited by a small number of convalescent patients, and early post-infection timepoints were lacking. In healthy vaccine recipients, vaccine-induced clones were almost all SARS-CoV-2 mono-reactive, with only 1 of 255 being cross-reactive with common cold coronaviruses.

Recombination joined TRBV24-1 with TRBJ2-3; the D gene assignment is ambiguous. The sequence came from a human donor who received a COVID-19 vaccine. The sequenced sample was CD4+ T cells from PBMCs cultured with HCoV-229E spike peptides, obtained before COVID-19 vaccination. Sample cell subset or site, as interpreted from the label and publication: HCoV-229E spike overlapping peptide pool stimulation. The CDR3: CATSEGSTDTQYF. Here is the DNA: TGTGCCACCAGTGAGGGGAGCACAGATACGCAGTATTTT.